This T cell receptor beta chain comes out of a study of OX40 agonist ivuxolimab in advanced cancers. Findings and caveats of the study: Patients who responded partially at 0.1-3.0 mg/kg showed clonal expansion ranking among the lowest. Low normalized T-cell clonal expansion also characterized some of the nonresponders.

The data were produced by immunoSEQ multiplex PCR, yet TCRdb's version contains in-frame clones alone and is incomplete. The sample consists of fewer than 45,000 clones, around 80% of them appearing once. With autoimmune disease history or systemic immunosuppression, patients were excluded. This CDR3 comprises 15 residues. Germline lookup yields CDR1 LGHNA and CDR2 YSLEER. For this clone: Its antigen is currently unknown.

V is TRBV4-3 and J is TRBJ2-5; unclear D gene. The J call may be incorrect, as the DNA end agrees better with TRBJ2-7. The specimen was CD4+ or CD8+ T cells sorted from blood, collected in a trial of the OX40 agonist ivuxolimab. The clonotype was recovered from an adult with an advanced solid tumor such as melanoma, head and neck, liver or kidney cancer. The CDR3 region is CASSQDGNSFYEQYF. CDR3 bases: TGCGCCAGCAGCCAAGATGGAAACAGCTTCTACGAGCAGTACTTC.